This T cell receptor beta chain was documented in a study of CD8 T cells in ankylosing spondylitis. Germline CDR1 is MGHRA and CDR2 is YSYEKL. The CDR3 spans 16 residues. Trimming pared 1 base from V and 7 bases from J, leaving 19 bases between. In TCRdb, the 5' RACE reads were re-called with MiXCR into one record per CDR3 protein. The sample records some 290,000 distinct CDR3 sequences, 15% to 25% being singletons. The chain uses TRBV4-1 and TRBJ2-5, with D perhaps given as TRBD1 or TRBD2 (5 bases each). This TCR was recovered from a male donor with ankylosing spondylitis or in good health (not recorded which). The sample comprised blood, either unsorted or a sorted T cell fraction (not recorded which). DNA of the CDR3: TGCGCCAGCAGCCAAGTTCGGGGCCAGGGTGGGGTGACCCAGTACTTC. Protein: CASSQVRGQGGVTQYF.